The rows below give T cell receptor beta chains drawn from one sample of a study of T cells after posttransplantation cyclophosphamide. Using immunoSEQ multiplex PCR, the repertoire was profiled, and TCRdb retains in-frame clones only, with some absent. The sample holds tens of thousands of clones, 70% to 90% seen once. The sequenced sample consisted of PBMCs. These receptors were taken from a man aged 25-45 years with a blood cancer, CMV-positive, and with a related stem cell donor. The CDR3 runs from the conserved cysteine through the conserved F or W. Size is omitted from some rows. Given values are once, few, many or a class for expanded clones.

size,V,CDR3
.,TRBV7-9,CASGLTGRVNNEQFF
.,TRBV19,CATTLEGLAGEYQETQYF
once,TRBV20-1,CSARPVPEAFF
.,TRBV14,CASSQRGQGKTEAFF
.,TRBV6-1,CASRGAGTGNQPQHF
.,TRBV27,CASSLGLGGYEQYF
few,TRBV6-1,CASIPQGSGANVLTF
.,TRBV30,CAWSVRSSASSGNTIYF
.,TRBV27,CASSLWSGGHEQYF
.,TRBV2,CARGGLGALSGEQFF
.,TRBV11-2,CASSRGTLQETQYF
.,TRBV5-1,CASSSLGQSNSPLHF
.,TRBV9,CASQTSGNTGELFF
.,TRBV5-1,CASTGASYNEQFF
.,TRBV5-4,CASSKIAEGETQYF
.,TRBV6-6,CATRDSIYGYTF
.,TRBV6-5,CASSSGQGRYEQYF
.,TRBV28,CASSPARTGKGKPQHF
.,TRBV27,CASSPSPPRSNQPQHF
.,TRBV28,CASSSPGRSSGNTIYF
.,TRBV2,CASSDFGIGNQPQHF
.,TRBV2,CALPGVAVDTGELFF
.,TRBV6-5,CASSYSGGSFMNEQFF
.,TRBV11-3,CASSLQGARGEQYF
.,TRBV7-2,CASSLTPPGQGRNEQFF
.,TRBV7-2,CASSLVGTSGSTTDTQYF
.,TRBV2,CASTQTGADQPQHF
once,TRBV6-6,CASSYSAGITEAFF
.,TRBV19,CASSRGAYEQYF
.,TRBV10-3,CAIGSPSESSYEQYF
.,TRBV4-2,CASSQGGTGRYGYTF
.,TRBV2,CASSQFSGLAVPKVGSYEQYF